These 27 T cell receptor beta chains originate from one sample sequenced in a study of blood T cell repertoires in COVID-19. Method: immunoSEQ multiplex PCR; TCRdb's copy keeps in-frame clones and lacks some. The table includes some 160,000 clones, roughly 85% detected once. Sequencing input: peripheral blood. The source of these receptors is a woman aged 80 or older with acute or convalescent COVID-19.

This clone was counted a single time. The chain couples TRBV1 to TRBJ1-1. TRBV1 is a pseudogene. The CDR3 extends over 10 amino acids. The CDR3 spells CTSSPGRESF. CDR3 in DNA: TGCACCAGCAGCCCTGGGAGGGAAAGCTTT.

The chain couples TRBV20-1 to TRBJ2-7; D is ambiguous. The CDR3 spans 12 residues. The germline CDR1 and CDR2 sequences are DFQATT and SNEGSKA (reference sequence). The V and J ends lost 3 bases and 4 bases respectively, with 10 bases between them. The CDR3 DNA is TGCAGTGCTAGTGGTGAGAGGTACGAGCAGTACTTC. Protein product: CSASGERYEQYF.

This clone has a single count. V is TRBV27 and J is TRBJ1-2; 7 bases match TRBD1. Per the germline V gene, CDR1 is MNHEY and CDR2 is SMNVEV (reference sequence). V was pared by 5 bases and J by 3 bases, with 9 bases of the junction left unmatched. The CDR3 covers 15 residues. The CDR3 loop reads CASSPHPGTDYGYTF. The CDR3 region has the DNA TGTGCCAGCAGTCCACACCCCGGGACAGACTATGGCTACACCTTC.

This CDR3 is CASSLMAGGSTDTQYF. The CDR3 coding sequence is TGTGCCAGCAGCTTAATGGCAGGGGGAAGCACAGATACGCAGTATTTT. The V call is TRBV11-2, the J call TRBJ2-3; TRBD1 aligns across 7 bases. Germline V CDR1 and CDR2: SGHAT, FQNNGV. J was trimmed by 0 bases and V by 2 bases; bases with no gene match: 5. The CDR3 consists of 16 residues.

The chain couples TRBV19 to TRBJ1-5; TRBD1 aligns across 8 bases. Germline CDR1 and CDR2: LNHDA and SQIVND (reference sequence). CDR3 length: 15 amino acids. J lost 1 base, V lost 3 bases, and 2 bases had no gene match. For the CDR3, the DNA is TGTGCCAGTAGTATCGGACAGGGCAGCAATCAGCCCCAGCATTTT. Its protein is CASSIGQGSNQPQHF.

This clone was detected only once. V and J are TRBV9 and TRBJ2-2, with TRBD2 as a possible D gene (5 bases). Trimming took 4 bases from V and 1 from J, leaving 11 bases between them. The CDR3 is 15 amino acids. Looked up from germline, CDR1 is SGDLS and CDR2 is YYNGEE. CDR3 in amino acids: CASSTGNVNTGELFF. In DNA, the CDR3 is TGTGCCAGCAGCACCGGGAACGTGAACACCGGGGAGCTGTTTTTT.

The chain employs TRBV24-1 and TRBJ2-3, with unresolved D. Trimming removed 9 bases at V and 4 bases at J, with 10 bases between. This CDR3 has 12 residues. The germline gives CDR1 KGHDR, CDR2 SFDVKD. CDR3 sequence: CATAVGPDTQYF. The CDR3 DNA follows: TGTGCCACCGCGGTTGGCCCAGATACGCAGTATTTT.

This chain uses TRBV7-6 with TRBJ2-7; D gene ambiguous. The V end lost 5 bases, the J end lost 2 bases, and 16 bases lay between the germline ends. In germline, CDR1 is SGHVS, CDR2 FNYEAQ. CDR3 length: 15 residues. The CDR3 protein is CASSPSDSSAYEQYF. The CDR3 DNA sequence: TGTGCCAGCAGCCCGAGCGACTCGTCCGCCTACGAGCAGTACTTC.

The chain carries TRBV9 and TRBJ2-5; the D gene is possibly TRBD2 (5 bases). Trimming removed 4 bases at V and 2 bases at J, with 9 bases between. This CDR3 has 13 amino acids. Germline CDR1 reads SGDLS; CDR2 reads YYNGEE. The CDR3 region is CASSPSGQETQYF. As DNA, the CDR3 is TGTGCCAGCAGCCCGAGCGGTCAAGAGACCCAGTACTTC. The variable domain in full, with the rest retrieved from reference TRBV9 and TRBJ2-5, is DSGVTQTPKHLITATGQRVTLRCSPRSGDLSVYWYQQSLDQGLQFLIQYYNGEERAKGNILERFSAQQFPDLHSELNLSSLELGDSALYFCASSPSGQETQYFGPGTRLLVL.

This clone was counted a single time. The genes are TRBV7-9 and TRBJ1-1; D is undetermined. Per germline, CDR1 SEHNR and CDR2 FQNEAQ (reference sequence). Trimming shortened V by 5 bases and J by 0 bases, and 7 bases separated the two germline ends. The CDR3 extends over 13 amino acids. In DNA form, the CDR3 reads TGTGCCAGCAGCCCCTCCCTGAACACTGAAGCTTTCTTT. Translation gives CASSPSLNTEAFF.

This clone has just one count. The chain joins TRBV30 to TRBJ1-2; possible D gene TRBD1, 6 bases. Trimming stripped 4 bases from V and 2 bases from J, with 17 bases between. Germline CDR1 reads GTSNPN; CDR2 reads SVGIG (reference sequence). The CDR3 length is 15 residues. CDR3 nucleotides: TGTGCCTGGAAAGGGGTACAGGGACCAAACTATGGCTACACCTTC. Translated: CAWKGVQGPNYGYTF. Variable domain in full (rest from reference TRBV30 and TRBJ1-2): SQTIHQWPATLVQPVGSPLSLECTVEGTSNPNLYWYRQAAGRGLQLLFYSVGIGQISSEVPQNLSASRPQDRQFILSSKKLLLSDSGFYLCAWKGVQGPNYGYTFGSGTRLTVV.

The chain couples TRBV4-3 to TRBJ1-6; D ambiguous. The V end was cut by 1 base, the J end by 8 bases, with 9 bases between. The CDR3 sequence is 14 residues long. Germline V gives CDR1 LGHNA, CDR2 YSLEER. The CDR3 here is CASSQGPGDSPLHF. The CDR3 DNA follows: TGCGCCAGCAGCCAAGGTCCCGGAGATTCACCCCTCCACTTT.

V and J are TRBV5-6 and TRBJ1-1; 9 positions match TRBD1. The germline V gene has CDR1 SGHDT and CDR2 YYEEEE. This CDR3 region has 15 residues. V was clipped by 5 bases and J by 4 bases; unmatched bases: 9. This CDR3 reads CASRSGQGGGTEAFF. CDR3 bases: TGTGCCAGCAGATCGGGACAGGGTGGGGGCACTGAAGCTTTCTTT.

The CDR3 DNA reads TGTGCCTGGAGGCAACAGGGGGTTGGGAATCAGCCCCAGCATTTT. It is translated as CAWRQQGVGNQPQHF. The chain joins TRBV30 to TRBJ1-5, with TRBD1 matching over 8 bases. Germline values: CDR1 GTSNPN, CDR2 SVGIG (reference sequence). The CDR3 contains 15 residues. The V gene end was trimmed by 3 bases and the J gene end by 4 bases; junction bases not matched to a gene: 8.

The chain carries TRBV29-1 and TRBJ2-3; 12 bases are shared with TRBD2. The J segment lost 6 bases and the V segment lost 3 bases, leaving 1 base of the junction unmatched. From germline, CDR1 is SQVTM and CDR2 ANQGSEA. This CDR3 is built from 13 residues. The CDR3 bases are TGCAGCGTTGACCTAGCGGGAGGGGATACGCAGTATTTT. This encodes CSVDLAGGDTQYF.

CDR3 amino acids: CASKQDPTNEKLFF. The CDR3 bases are TGTGCCAGCAAACAGGATCCAACTAATGAAAAACTGTTTTTT. The chain couples TRBV28 to TRBJ1-4, with D perhaps TRBD1 (5 bases). The length of the CDR3 is 14 residues. Germline values: CDR1 MDHEN, CDR2 SYDVKM. V was trimmed by 7 bases and J by 0 bases, leaving 9 bases between them.

This clone occurred once. The chain recombines TRBV29-1 with TRBJ2-1, with 9 bases lining up with TRBD1. Germline values: CDR1 SQVTM, CDR2 ANQGSEA. The CDR3 contains 13 residues. The junction had 6 bases not matched to a gene; V was cut back by 7 bases and J by 5 bases. The DNA of the CDR3 is TGCAGCGCTAACAGGGGGCAGAACAATGAGCAGTTCTTC. Translating gives CSANRGQNNEQFF.

The chain couples TRBV7-2 to TRBJ2-3; 8 nucleotides agree with TRBD2. The CDR3 has 17 residues. The V gene end was trimmed by 4 bases and the J gene end by 6 bases; junction bases not matched to a gene: 15. From germline, CDR1 is SGHTA and CDR2 FQGNSA. In nucleotides, the CDR3 is TGTGCCAGCAGCTCCTCCATTGGACTAGCCGGGGTGGATACGCAGTATTTT. Protein product: CASSSSIGLAGVDTQYF.

CDR3: CASSYPPTRQGGEQYF. Written as DNA, the CDR3 is TGTGCCAGCAGTTACCCCCCCACCCGGCAGGGGGGCGAGCAGTACTTC. The V call is TRBV6-2 or TRBV6-3, the J call TRBJ2-7; D is possibly TRBD1 (7 bases). This CDR3 region has 16 residues. The V end was cut by 2 bases, the J end by 6 bases, with 20 bases between. Germline CDR1 is MNHEY and CDR2 is SVGEGT.

This clone was detected ten times or more. The V call is TRBV24-1, the J call TRBJ1-5, with 7 bases identical to TRBD1. CDR1 is KGHDR and CDR2 is SFDVKD in the germline V gene. The CDR3 has 19 amino acids. Unmatched junction bases numbered 20, after V lost 1 base and J lost 9 bases. CDR3 sequence reads: CATSDFGGQSGVDFSPQHF. CDR3 DNA: TGTGCCACCAGTGATTTTGGGGGACAGTCGGGCGTCGATTTTTCGCCCCAGCATTTT.

This rearrangement joins TRBV29-1 to TRBJ1-1; 9 bases map to TRBD1. The J segment lost 4 bases and the V segment lost 1 base, leaving 4 bases of the junction unmatched. Germline loops: CDR1 SQVTM, CDR2 ANQGSEA. The CDR3 extends over 14 amino acids. The CDR3 spells CSVEAMTGGTEAFF. In DNA, the CDR3 is TGCAGCGTTGAAGCCATGACAGGGGGCACTGAAGCTTTCTTT. Using reference TRBV29-1 and TRBJ1-1 for the parts outside the CDR3, the full variable domain is SAVISQKPSRDICQRGTSLTIQCQVDSQVTMMFWYRQQPGQSLTLIATANQGSEATYESGFVIDKFPISRPNLTFSTLTVSNMSPEDSSIYLCSVEAMTGGTEAFFGQGTRLTVV.

This chain links TRBV10-1 with TRBJ2-3, with TRBD2 matching over 13 bases. The germline V gene has CDR1 WNHNN and CDR2 SYGVQD (reference sequence). The ends lost 4 bases at V and 2 bases at J; junction bases unmatched: 6. The CDR3 runs 17 residues. Written as DNA, the CDR3 is TGCGCCAGCAGTGGGGGACTAGCGGGACCCCACACAGATACGCAGTATTTT. Its translation: CASSGGLAGPHTDTQYF.

CDR3 loop: CASSDREANYGYTF. CDR3 nucleotides: TGCGCCAGCAGTGACCGTGAGGCTAACTATGGCTACACCTTC. The chain couples TRBV10-1 to TRBJ1-2; no definite D call. The CDR3 is made up of 14 amino acids. Trimming stripped 3 bases from V and 0 bases from J, with 8 bases between. In germline, CDR1 is WNHNN, CDR2 SYGVQD (reference sequence).

The genes are TRBV27 and TRBJ2-5, with 7 bases matching TRBD1. Trimming at V came to 5 bases and at J to 7 bases, leaving 7 bases not matched to a gene. The germline CDR1 and CDR2 sequences are MNHEY and SMNVEV (reference sequence). This CDR3 region has 13 residues. CDR3 nucleotide sequence: TGTGCCAGCAGTCCGGGACAGTACGGGACCCAGTACTTC. Amino acid sequence: CASSPGQYGTQYF.

With regard to this clone: The identical CDR3 is also encoded by other nucleotide sequences in the sample. CDR3: CASSPQGIQETQYF. DNA of the CDR3: TGTGCCAGCTCACCCCAGGGGATCCAAGAGACCCAGTACTTC. The chain employs TRBV18 and TRBJ2-5, with D maybe TRBD1 (6 bases). The CDR3 totals 14 residues. V lost 3 bases, J lost 1 base, and 9 bases lay in between. Germline lookup yields CDR1 KGHSH and CDR2 LQKENI.

This chain joins TRBV5-4 and TRBJ2-3; TRBD2 aligns across 13 bases. With 0 bases clipped from V and 4 bases from J, the junction kept 5 bases outside the gene matches. The CDR3 sequence is 17 residues long. Germline V gene data show CDR1 as SGHNT and CDR2 as YYREEE (reference sequence). In DNA, the CDR3 is TGTGCCAGCAGCTTGGGGACTAGCGGGAGTTTCGCAGATACGCAGTATTTT. Translating gives CASSLGTSGSFADTQYF.

The V gene is TRBV5-1, the J gene TRBJ2-3, with a tentative D call TRBD1 (6 bases). Trimming pared 0 bases from V and 1 base from J, leaving 15 bases between. CDR1 and CDR2 (germline): SGHRS, YFSETQ. The CDR3 runs to 17 residues. The CDR3 DNA follows: TGCGCCAGCAGCTTGGAGGACAGTCTAAGGGGCACAGATACGCAGTATTTT. Amino acid sequence: CASSLEDSLRGTDTQYF.